The 27 T cell receptor beta chains reported below all come from one sample, sequenced in a study of cytomegalovirus exposure and HLA in healthy donors. PCR primers comprised 60 Vbeta and 13 Jbeta primers. The repertoire was sequenced with immunoSEQ multiplex PCR; TCRdb's copy has only in-frame clones and lacks some. The sample has 150,000 to 190,000 clones, about 85% seen once. Sequencing was carried out using PBMCs. These receptors all come from a woman aged 18-30 years in good health and CMV-seronegative.

In its sample, this clone was seen once. The V gene is TRBV6-6, the J gene TRBJ1-2; possibly TRBD1 for D (5 bases). Between the trimmed V and J ends, which lost 0 bases and 4 bases, there was a span of 15 bases. This CDR3 is 16 amino acids long. CDR1 and CDR2 (germline): MNHNY, SVGAGI (reference sequence). In nucleotides, the CDR3 is TGTGCCAGCAGTTACTCAGCCGGCGGGGGTGGCTATGGCTACACCTTC. Amino acid sequence: CASSYSAGGGGYGYTF.

The chain links TRBV9 to TRBJ2-7; 7 bases are a match to TRBD2. V shed 3 bases, J shed 6 bases, and the junction held 0 bases outside the gene matches. The CDR3 contains 11 residues. The germline V gene encodes CDR1 SGDLS and CDR2 YYNGEE. CDR3 DNA: TGTGCCAGCAGCGCGGGGGGCGAGCAGTACTTC. Protein: CASSAGGEQYF.

The chain recombines TRBV15 with TRBJ2-7, with D possibly matching TRBD2 (7 bases). The V end was cut by 4 bases, the J end by 5 bases, with 18 bases between. This CDR3 region has 15 residues. Per the germline V gene, CDR1 is LNHNV and CDR2 is YYDKDF (reference sequence). This CDR3 reads CATSIGGARGDEQYF. The CDR3 coding sequence is TGTGCCACCAGCATTGGGGGGGCTCGAGGGGACGAGCAGTACTTC.

This clone came up a few times. The CDR3 nucleotides are TGTGCCAGCAGCCTTGGCCCATCAACTAATGAAAAACTGTTTTTT. Translation: CASSLGPSTNEKLFF. The chain is built from TRBV5-6 and TRBJ1-4; D gene ambiguous. The CDR3 is 15 amino acids. Germline CDR1 and CDR2: SGHDT and YYEEEE. The V and J ends lost 4 bases and 0 bases respectively, with 10 bases between them.

The chain combines TRBV10-1 with TRBJ2-7; D not resolved. This CDR3 contains 13 residues. Germline V gene data show CDR1 as WNHNN and CDR2 as SYGVQD (reference sequence). Trimming took 0 bases from V and 3 from J, leaving 6 bases between them. This CDR3 reads CASSESSSYEQYF. The CDR3 nucleotides are TGCGCCAGCAGTGAGTCATCCAGCTACGAGCAGTACTTC.

This clone has a single count. The chain employs TRBV12-5 and TRBJ2-1; D is undetermined. Germline V gives CDR1 LGHNT, CDR2 FRNRAP. V was clipped by 5 bases and J by 6 bases, with 8 bases between them. CDR3 length: 12 residues. The CDR3 sequence is CASGRRPNEQFF. The CDR3 DNA reads as TGTGCTAGTGGTCGGAGACCCAATGAGCAGTTCTTC. The full variable domain, in which reference TRBV12-5 and TRBJ2-1 provide the parts outside the CDR3, is DARVTQTPRHKVTEMGQEVTMRCQPILGHNTVFWYRQTMMQGLELLAYFRNRAPLDDSGMPKDRFSAEMPDATLATLKIQPSEPRDSAVYFCASGRRPNEQFFGPGTRLTVL.

The chain is built from TRBV6-5 and TRBJ1-6; D perhaps matches TRBD1 (6 bases). Per the germline V gene, CDR1 is MNHEY and CDR2 is SVGAGI. The ends were cut back, 6 bases at V and 10 bases at J, with 16 bases in the middle. The CDR3 runs 14 residues. For the CDR3, the DNA is TGTGCCAGCAGCAACAGGGATATCCGGTCACCCCTCCACTTT. Amino acids: CASSNRDIRSPLHF.

The rearrangement links TRBV28 to TRBJ2-7; D not resolved. Germline assignment: CDR1 MDHEN and CDR2 SYDVKM. The V end was cut by 1 base, the J end by 1 base, with 5 bases between. There are 13 residues in the CDR3. This chain's CDR3 is CASSLSTSYEQYF. The CDR3 DNA is TGTGCCAGCAGTTTATCGACATCCTACGAGCAGTACTTC.

Remarks on this clone: One end of the junction varies from germline; a read error may be responsible. At the DNA level, this CDR3 is encoded by other sequences in the same sample as well. The J gene is TRBJ2-3, the V gene TRBV5-1; no definite D call. From germline, CDR1 is SGHRS and CDR2 YFSETQ. The CDR3 length is 18 residues. CDR3 bases: TGCGCCAGCAGTTTGGACCCATTCAACCCAGGTCTAACAGATACGCAGTATTTT. This encodes CASSLDPFNPGLTDTQYF.

The chain uses TRBV6-5 and TRBJ2-2, with TRBD1 matching over 11 bases. Germline trimming cut 5 bases from V and 5 bases from J; bases unmatched to any gene: 4. In germline, CDR1 is MNHEY, CDR2 SVGAGI. The CDR3 is 15 residues long. The CDR3 region is CASSRGTGGTGELFF. The CDR3 nucleotides read TGTGCCAGCAGTAGGGGGACAGGGGGGACCGGGGAGCTGTTTTTT.

The rearrangement uses TRBV10-3 and TRBJ1-5, with a possible D match to TRBD1 (5 bases). The CDR3 contains 13 residues. Trimming removed 10 bases from V and 4 bases from J, with 14 bases in between. Germline lookup yields CDR1 ENHRY and CDR2 SYGVKD. The CDR3 bases are TGTGCCACCACGGGGGGTGGGAATCAGCCCCAGCATTTT. Protein: CATTGGGNQPQHF.

The CDR3 spells CASSLLGVGTEAFF. CDR3 in DNA: TGTGCCAGCAGTTTACTAGGGGTGGGAACTGAAGCTTTCTTT. V and J are TRBV28 and TRBJ1-1; D perhaps matches TRBD1 (5 bases). Trimming took 2 bases from V and 5 from J, leaving 12 bases between them. CDR1 and CDR2 (germline): MDHEN, SYDVKM. CDR3 length equals 14 residues.

This chain links TRBV7-3 with TRBJ1-2; 8 nucleotides agree with TRBD1. The length of the CDR3 is 15 residues. CDR1 is SGHTA, CDR2 FQGTGA, per germline. V trimming: 2 bases; J trimming: 4 bases; junction bases outside the gene matches: 6. This CDR3 is CASSLSAGGGYGYTF. CDR3 bases: TGTGCCAGCAGCTTATCGGCAGGGGGCGGCTATGGCTACACCTTC.

This clone has ten or more counts. V and J are TRBV30 and TRBJ1-2; D perhaps matches TRBD1 (5 bases). This CDR3 contains 17 residues. The germline V gene encodes CDR1 GTSNPN and CDR2 SVGIG (reference sequence). V lost 4 bases and J lost 0, with 21 bases in between. Here the CDR3 DNA reads TGTGCCTGGATTCCCTTGGCAGGGCGCGTCCCTAACTATGGCTACACCTTC. Encoded protein: CAWIPLAGRVPNYGYTF. Complete variable domain (other parts from reference TRBV30 and TRBJ1-2): SQTIHQWPATLVQPVGSPLSLECTVEGTSNPNLYWYRQAAGRGLQLLFYSVGIGQISSEVPQNLSASRPQDRQFILSSKKLLLSDSGFYLCAWIPLAGRVPNYGYTFGSGTRLTVV.

Comment on this clone: A read error may produce the germline difference seen at one junction end. The V gene is TRBV2, the J gene TRBJ1-2, with D possibly being TRBD1 (5 bases). The CDR3 runs to 15 residues. Germline CDR1 reads SNHLY; CDR2 reads FYNNEI. The CDR3 nucleotides read TGTGCCAGCAGAGAAGAAGACACAGGCTACTATGGCTACACCTTC. It encodes CASREEDTGYYGYTF. Supplemented by reference TRBV2 and TRBJ1-2, the full variable domain reads EPEVTQTPSHQVTQMGQEVILRCVPISNHLYFYWYRQILGQKVEFLVSFYNNEISEKSEIFDDQFSVERPDGSNFTLKIRSTKLEDSAMYFCASREEDTGYYGYTFGSGTRLTVV.

The V call is TRBV2, the J call TRBJ2-7; 14 bases match TRBD2. The CDR3 runs 17 residues. Germline CDR1 reads SNHLY; CDR2 reads FYNNEI. With 3 bases clipped from V and 2 bases from J, the junction kept 6 bases outside the gene matches. The CDR3, as DNA: TGTGCCAGCAGTGACAGGGGGACTAGCGGGGGCGCCTACGAGCAGTACTTC. Its translation is CASSDRGTSGGAYEQYF.

The gene calls are TRBV6-1 and TRBJ2-3, with D possibly TRBD2 on 5 matching bases. The CDR3 length is 13 residues. CDR1 is MNHNS, CDR2 SASEGT, per germline. Deletions cut 5 bases from V and 5 bases from J, with 11 bases between. CDR3 nucleotide sequence: TGTGCCAGCAGTCAACTCGGAGGAGATACGCAGTATTTT. Its translation is CASSQLGGDTQYF.

The chain is built from TRBV30 and TRBJ1-1; 7 bases align to TRBD1. V trimming: 2 bases; J trimming: 0 bases; junction bases outside the gene matches: 6. The CDR3 is made up of 15 amino acids. CDR1 and CDR2 (germline): GTSNPN, SVGIG (reference sequence). CDR3 nucleotides: TGTGCCTGGAGTCGGGCGACAGGGATGAACACTGAAGCTTTCTTT. Its translation: CAWSRATGMNTEAFF.

The gene calls are TRBV19 and TRBJ2-7, with D tentatively TRBD2 (5 bases). Germline V lookup: CDR1 LNHDA, CDR2 SQIVND (reference sequence). The CDR3 length is 14 residues. Trimming removed 4 bases at V and 5 bases at J, with 15 bases between. CDR3 residues: CASSTGRDGNEQYF. The CDR3, as DNA: TGTGCCAGTAGTACTGGACGGGATGGTAACGAGCAGTACTTC. Looking up the rest from reference TRBV19 and TRBJ2-7 gives the full variable domain: DGGITQSPKYLFRKEGQNVTLSCEQNLNHDAMYWYRQDPGQGLRLIYYSQIVNDFQKGDIAEGYSVSREKKESFPLTVTSAQKNPTAFYLCASSTGRDGNEQYFGPGTRLTVT.

The V gene is TRBV5-6, the J gene TRBJ2-5, with 7 bases lining up with TRBD2. Germline CDR1 is SGHDT and CDR2 is YYEEEE. Germline trimming cut 2 bases from V and 1 base from J; bases unmatched to any gene: 5. This CDR3 comprises 15 residues. The CDR3 bases are TGTGCCAGCAGCTTCGGGGGGTTGGCCCAAGAGACCCAGTACTTC. The encoded protein is CASSFGGLAQETQYF.

This sequence joins TRBV30 and TRBJ2-2; 7 bases line up with TRBD1. Germline V gene data show CDR1 as GTSNPN and CDR2 as SVGIG (reference sequence). The CDR3 is 13 residues long. V lost 5 bases and J lost 0; bases outside the gene matches: 0. CDR3 loop: CAWGQANTGELFF. Written as DNA, the CDR3 is TGTGCCTGGGGACAGGCGAACACCGGGGAGCTGTTTTTT.

V and J are TRBV28 and TRBJ1-6; D is unclear. CDR1 MDHEN and CDR2 SYDVKM come from the germline V gene. CDR3 length equals 15 residues. Trimming pared 1 base from V and 8 bases from J, leaving 12 bases between. In nucleotides, the CDR3 is TGTGCCAGCAGTTTATATGCTAAGAGGGATTCACCCCTCCACTTT. Its translation: CASSLYAKRDSPLHF.

V usage is TRBV6-5 and J usage is TRBJ2-5; 10 bases match TRBD1. The tail of the sequence fits TRBJ2-7 better, so the J call may be wrong. This CDR3 has 15 amino acids. Germline V gene data show CDR1 as MNHEY and CDR2 as SVGAGI. The CDR3 DNA is TGTGCCAGCAGACGAACGACAGGGGGCCCCTACGAGCAGTACTTC. The encoded protein is CASRRTTGGPYEQYF.

The rearrangement uses TRBV28 and TRBJ2-7, with D perhaps TRBD2 (5 bases). V lost 5 bases and J lost 0, with 14 bases in between. This CDR3 is built from 15 residues. Germline CDR1 and CDR2: MDHEN and SYDVKM. The CDR3 DNA follows: TGTGCCAGCAGTCCCCAGGTGGAGGCCTCCTACGAGCAGTACTTC. This sequence encodes CASSPQVEASYEQYF.

This clone appeared a few times. The gene calls are TRBV28 and TRBJ1-6; D is perhaps TRBD1 (5 bases). The germline CDR1 and CDR2 sequences are MDHEN and SYDVKM. The CDR3 sequence is 15 residues long. Trimming took off 7 bases at V and 2 bases at J, with 12 bases between the two ends. DNA of the CDR3: TGTGCCAGCATAGGGCCAGGGCCCTATAATTCACCCCTCCACTTT. Its translation: CASIGPGPYNSPLHF.

Remarks on this clone: Germline is not matched at one junction end, which may reflect a read error. The chain carries TRBV7-7 and TRBJ2-1; a possible D gene is TRBD1 (5 bases). The CDR3 covers 15 residues. Germline V gene data show CDR1 as SSHAT and CDR2 as FNYEAQ (reference sequence). DNA for the CDR3: TGTGCTAGCAGCTTAGCCCTAGGGGCTAGGAATGAGCAGTTCTTC. This encodes CASSLALGARNEQFF. Looking up the rest from reference TRBV7-7 and TRBJ2-1 gives the full variable domain: GAGVSQSPRYKVTKRGQDVTLRCDPISSHATLYWYQQALGQGPEFLTYFNYEAQPDKSGLPSDRFSAERPEGSISTLTIQRTEQRDSAMYRCASSLALGARNEQFFGPGTRLTVL.

This chain links TRBV9 with TRBJ2-6, with D possibly matching TRBD2 (5 bases). V was shortened by 2 bases and J by 2 bases, with 11 bases between the two germline ends. The CDR3 length is 16 residues. Germline CDR1 and CDR2: SGDLS and YYNGEE. The CDR3, as DNA: TGTGCCAGCAGCGTCCACGGGGAGACTGGGGCCAACGTCCTGACTTTC. Encoded protein: CASSVHGETGANVLTF.